This TCR beta chain is drawn from a study of T cell responses to AZD1222 COVID-19 vaccine. Libraries were prepared by immunoSEQ multiplex PCR; TCRdb keeps only in-frame clonotypes and omits some of them. The sample lists some 79,000 clones, around 80% occurring once. Germline assignment: CDR1 MDHEN and CDR2 SYDVKM. V was pared by 6 bases and J by 5 bases, with 18 bases of the junction left unmatched. The CDR3 runs 17 residues. The V call is TRBV28, the J call TRBJ2-7; 8 nucleotides line up with TRBD2. The input for sequencing was peripheral blood, taken 28 days after the second AZD1222 dose. This receptor was identified in an adult who received the AZD1222 COVID-19 vaccine. CDR3 DNA sequence: TGTGCCAGCAGACGCTACCTAGCGAGCGGGAGCTTCCACGAGCAGTACTTC. Translation gives CASRRYLASGSFHEQYF.